Listed here is a single TCR beta chain. Antigen unknown. Germline values: CDR1 MNHNS, CDR2 SASEGT. The CDR3 has 15 amino acids. Trimming at V came to 7 bases and at J to 3 bases, leaving 6 bases not matched to a gene. These data belong to a study of cytomegalovirus exposure and HLA in healthy donors. Study-level results: Most CMV-associated TCR beta chains were later found to appear HLA-restricted.

In the PCR, 60 Vbeta and 13 Jbeta primers were used. The protocol was immunoSEQ multiplex PCR, while the TCRdb copy is restricted to in-frame clones and leaves out a portion. The sample holds 130,000 or so clones; over 60% are singletons and the top ten take around 1.5%. Sample: PBMCs. V gene TRBV6-1 combines with J gene TRBJ2-3; TRBD1 matches at 11 bases. The sequence was collected from a female donor in good health and CMV-seronegative. Here the CDR3 DNA reads TGTGCCAGCAACGGACAGGGGGCAGGGACAGATACGCAGTATTTT. The encoded protein is CASNGQGAGTDTQYF.